This T cell receptor (beta chain) was sequenced in a study of T cells in Graves' hyperthyroidism and ophthalmopathy. Trimming shortened V by 1 base and J by 2 bases, and 10 bases separated the two germline ends. Germline CDR1 is PRHDT and CDR2 is FYEKMQ (reference sequence). There are 15 residues in the CDR3. This clonotype was seen at least ten times. Researchers amplified the TCR beta CDR3 regions from RNA transcripts. A set of HTBI primers served as the primers for a first-round RT-PCR of the TCR CDR3. One entry per CDR3 protein, called by TCRdb with MiXCR from the multiplex PCR reads. Of some 620,000 distinct CDR3 sequences in the sample, 15% to 20% are singletons; the top ten hold around 3.9%.

The clonotype comes from a woman aged 25 to 39 with Graves' hyperthyroidism. This chain uses TRBV13 with TRBJ2-3; D is unclear. Sequencing input: blood. DNA for the CDR3: TGTGCCAGCAGCTTAGTGGGCAGGAACACAGATACGCAGTATTTT. Translation: CASSLVGRNTDTQYF.